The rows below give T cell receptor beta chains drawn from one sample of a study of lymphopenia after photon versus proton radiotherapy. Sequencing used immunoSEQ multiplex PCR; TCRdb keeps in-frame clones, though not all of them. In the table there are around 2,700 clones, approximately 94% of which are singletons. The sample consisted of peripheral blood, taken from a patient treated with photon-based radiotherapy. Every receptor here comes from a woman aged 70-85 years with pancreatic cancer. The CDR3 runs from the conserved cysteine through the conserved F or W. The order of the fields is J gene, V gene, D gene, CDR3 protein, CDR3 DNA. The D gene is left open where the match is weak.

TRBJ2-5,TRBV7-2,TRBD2,CASSSPGLAGETQYF,TGTGCCAGCAGCTCTCCGGGACTAGCTGGAGAGACCCAGTACTTC